This TCR beta chain was sequenced during a study of CD8+ T cells in alopecia areata. At the level of the study: Treated patients swallowed 5 to 10 mg of oral tofacitinib twice daily.

This CDR3 spans 13 amino acids. The germline gives CDR1 MNHNS, CDR2 SASEGT. With V trimmed by 8 bases and J by 5 bases, 7 bases remained unmatched. RNA, once extracted, was reverse transcribed into cDNA for use as the sequencing template. Some clones are missing from TCRdb's copy, which holds only in-frame ones; the method was immunoSEQ multiplex PCR. In the table there are about 210,000 clones, approximately 57% of which are singletons. About this clone itself: Antigen specificity is unknown.

General study results and limits: While patients received tofacitinib, many expanded lesional clones remained present in scalp and blood. Administration of tofacitinib significantly diminished scalp clonality and expanded CD8+ clones within the top 100.

Treatment here: oral pan-JAK inhibitor, 5-10 mg twice daily. The TCR comes from a human donor with alopecia areata. The sample consisted of CD4+ T cells sorted from blood, taken at week 4, from a patient treated with tofacitinib. This rearrangement joins TRBV6-1 to TRBJ2-3; 7 nucleotides line up with TRBD2. The CDR3, as DNA: TGTGCCAGCGGGGGGGTGGCTTTAGATACGCAGTATTTT. Protein: CASGGVALDTQYF.